This record looks at one T cell receptor beta chain sequence and its context. The data were taken from a study of control samples from healthy donors and cancer patients. The CDR3 has 13 amino acids. From germline, CDR1 is SQVTM and CDR2 ANQGSEA. V gave up 4 bases and J gave up 0 bases, with 7 bases separating them. Libraries were prepared by immunoSEQ multiplex PCR; TCRdb keeps only in-frame clonotypes and omits some of them. This sample has about 50,000 clones, with around 95% found just once. The specimen sequenced was blood. This receptor was taken from a woman aged 25-40 years in good health. The chain uses TRBV29-1 and TRBJ2-1, with D unclear. The CDR3 loop reads CSVVGSSYNEQFF. For the CDR3, the DNA is TGCAGCGTTGTTGGGTCCTCCTACAATGAGCAGTTCTTC.